The clone carrying this T cell receptor (beta chain) was seen a handful of times. Its antigen is unknown. Looked up from germline, CDR1 is DFQATT and CDR2 is SNEGSKA (reference sequence). The V gene lost 5 bases and the J gene lost 4 bases, with 11 bases spanning the gap. The CDR3 has 12 residues. From the reads, TCRdb called clonotypes with MiXCR, one entry per CDR3 protein. The sample lists about 920,000 distinct CDR3 sequences, around 30% seen once, with roughly an eighth in the top ten. The data belong to a study of T cell repertoires in cytomegalovirus infection. For the study at large: The authors relied on CMV epitopes, both recently identified HLA-C-restricted and well-studied HLA-B-restricted. Indications of both CMV infection and matching HLA type were provided by public TCR beta signatures.

General study findings and limits: There were HLA-C-restricted CMV-specific TCR beta clonotypes dominating the ex vivo response. There were carriers of CMV plus the relevant HLA, and cumulative public TCR beta family frequency identified them.

Source: cultured CD8+ T cells from PBMCs, taken from culture after CMV antigen stimulation. The chain is built from TRBV20-1 and TRBJ1-1; no reliable D call. This TCR came from a human donor in good health (CMV status not recorded). Some clones in this sample may be carry-over from other donors' samples. CDR3 amino acids: CSAVGITTEAFF. DNA of the CDR3: TGCAGTGCTGTGGGAATTACCACTGAAGCTTTCTTT.